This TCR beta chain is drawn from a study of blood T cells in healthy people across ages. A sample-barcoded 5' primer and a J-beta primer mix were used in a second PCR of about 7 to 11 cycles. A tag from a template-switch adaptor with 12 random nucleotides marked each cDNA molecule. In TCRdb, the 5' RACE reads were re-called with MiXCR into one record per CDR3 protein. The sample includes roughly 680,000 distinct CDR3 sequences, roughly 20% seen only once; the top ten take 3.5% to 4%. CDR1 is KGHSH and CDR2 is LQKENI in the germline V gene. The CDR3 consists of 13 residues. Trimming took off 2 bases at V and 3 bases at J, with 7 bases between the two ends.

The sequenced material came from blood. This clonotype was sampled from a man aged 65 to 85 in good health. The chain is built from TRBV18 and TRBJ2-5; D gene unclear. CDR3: CASSPSMKETQYF. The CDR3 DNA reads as TGTGCCAGCTCACCAAGCATGAAAGAGACCCAGTACTTC.